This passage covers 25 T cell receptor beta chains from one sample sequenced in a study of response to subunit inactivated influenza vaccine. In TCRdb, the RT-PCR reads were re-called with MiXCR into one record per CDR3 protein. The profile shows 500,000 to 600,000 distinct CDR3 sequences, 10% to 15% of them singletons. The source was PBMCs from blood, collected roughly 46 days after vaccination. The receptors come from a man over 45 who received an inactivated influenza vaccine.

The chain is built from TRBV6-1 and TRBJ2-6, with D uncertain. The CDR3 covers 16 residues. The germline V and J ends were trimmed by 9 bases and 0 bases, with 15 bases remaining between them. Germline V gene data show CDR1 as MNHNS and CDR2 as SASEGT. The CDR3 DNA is TGTGCCAGTCACCCGGTCCCCGTCTCTGGGGCCAACGTCCTGACTTTC. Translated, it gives CASHPVPVSGANVLTF.

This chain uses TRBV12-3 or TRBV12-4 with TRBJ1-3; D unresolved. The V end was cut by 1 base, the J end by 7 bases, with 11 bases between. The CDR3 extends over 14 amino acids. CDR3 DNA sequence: TGTGCCAGCAGTTTAGGAAGTGGCGGTAACACCATATATTTT. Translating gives CASSLGSGGNTIYF.

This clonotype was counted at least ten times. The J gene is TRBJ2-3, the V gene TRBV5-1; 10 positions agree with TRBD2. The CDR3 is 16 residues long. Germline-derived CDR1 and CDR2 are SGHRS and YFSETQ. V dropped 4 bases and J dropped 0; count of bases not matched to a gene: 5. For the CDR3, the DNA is TGCGCCAGCAGCCAAGGACTAGCGGTTAGCACAGATACGCAGTATTTT. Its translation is CASSQGLAVSTDTQYF.

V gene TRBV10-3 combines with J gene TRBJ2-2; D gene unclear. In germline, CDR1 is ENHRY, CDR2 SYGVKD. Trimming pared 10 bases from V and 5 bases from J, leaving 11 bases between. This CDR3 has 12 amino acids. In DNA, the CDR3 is TGTGCCACTCGACAAGGTACCGGGGAGCTGTTTTTT. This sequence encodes CATRQGTGELFF.

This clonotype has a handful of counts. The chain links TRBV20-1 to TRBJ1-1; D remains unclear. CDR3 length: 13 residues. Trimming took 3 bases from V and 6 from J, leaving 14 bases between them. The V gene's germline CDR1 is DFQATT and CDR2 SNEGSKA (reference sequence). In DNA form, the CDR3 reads TGCAGTGCTAGTCCCCACCTGGGGTCTGAAGCTTTCTTT. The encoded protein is CSASPHLGSEAFF.

The CDR3 protein is CASSKLASTRLDEQFF. CDR3 nucleotides: TGTGCCAGCAGCAAACTAGCGTCGACCCGACTTGATGAGCAGTTCTTC. The rearrangement joins TRBV6-4 to TRBJ2-1, with 7 bases aligning to TRBD2. The germline V gene has CDR1 MRHNA and CDR2 SNTAGT. The CDR3 is made up of 16 amino acids. V shed 6 bases, J shed 8 bases, and the junction held 16 bases outside the gene matches.

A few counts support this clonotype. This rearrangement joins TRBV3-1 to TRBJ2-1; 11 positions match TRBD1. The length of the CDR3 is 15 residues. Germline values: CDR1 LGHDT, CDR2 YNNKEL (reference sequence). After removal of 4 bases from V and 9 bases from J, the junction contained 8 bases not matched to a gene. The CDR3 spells CASSPRDRGYGEQFF. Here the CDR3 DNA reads TGTGCCAGCAGCCCCCGGGACAGGGGGTATGGTGAGCAGTTCTTC.

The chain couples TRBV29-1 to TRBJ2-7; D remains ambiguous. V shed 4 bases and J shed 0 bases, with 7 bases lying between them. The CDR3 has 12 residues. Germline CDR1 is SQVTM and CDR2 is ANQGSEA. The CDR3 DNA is TGCAGCGTTGTCCAGGACTCCTACGAGCAGTACTTC. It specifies CSVVQDSYEQYF.

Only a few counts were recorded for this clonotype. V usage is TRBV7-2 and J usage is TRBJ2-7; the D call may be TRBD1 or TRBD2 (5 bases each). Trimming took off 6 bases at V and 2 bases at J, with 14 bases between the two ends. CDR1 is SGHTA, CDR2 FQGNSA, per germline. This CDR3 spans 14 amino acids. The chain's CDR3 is CASRDGRGAYEQYF. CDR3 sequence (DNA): TGTGCCAGCAGGGACGGTCGGGGCGCCTACGAGCAGTACTTC.

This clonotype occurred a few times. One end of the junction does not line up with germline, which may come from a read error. CDR3: CASSPQVSTRPLF. CDR3 nucleotides: TGTGCCAGCAGCCCGCAAGTCTCGACTAGACCCCTCTTC. J is TRBJ2-7 and V is TRBV4-2; tentatively, D is TRBD2 (6 bases). The CDR3 runs to 13 residues. CDR1 is LGHNA, CDR2 YNFKEQ, per germline.

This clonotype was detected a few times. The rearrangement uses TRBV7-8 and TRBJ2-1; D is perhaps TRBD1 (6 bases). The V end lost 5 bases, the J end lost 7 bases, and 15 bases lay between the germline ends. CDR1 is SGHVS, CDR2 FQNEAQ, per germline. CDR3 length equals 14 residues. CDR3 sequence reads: CASSPRTAENEQFF. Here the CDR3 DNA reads TGTGCCAGCAGCCCACGGACAGCAGAGAATGAGCAGTTCTTC.

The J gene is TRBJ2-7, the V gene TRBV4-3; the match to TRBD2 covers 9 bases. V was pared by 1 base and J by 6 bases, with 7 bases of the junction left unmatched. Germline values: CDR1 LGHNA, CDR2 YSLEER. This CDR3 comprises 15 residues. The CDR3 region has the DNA TGCGCCAGCAGCCAAGGACTAGCGGCCGTCTCCGAGCAGTACTTC. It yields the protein CASSQGLAAVSEQYF.

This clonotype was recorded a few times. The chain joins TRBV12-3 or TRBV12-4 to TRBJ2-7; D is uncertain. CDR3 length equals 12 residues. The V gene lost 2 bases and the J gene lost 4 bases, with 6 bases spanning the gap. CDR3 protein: CASSLRWYEQYF. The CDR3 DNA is TGTGCCAGCAGTTTAAGGTGGTACGAGCAGTACTTC.

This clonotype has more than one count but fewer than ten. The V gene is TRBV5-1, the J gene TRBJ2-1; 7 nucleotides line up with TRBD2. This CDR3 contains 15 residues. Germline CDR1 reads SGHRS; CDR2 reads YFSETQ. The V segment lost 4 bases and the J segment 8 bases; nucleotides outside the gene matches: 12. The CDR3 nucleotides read TGCGCCAGCAGCCTGCGCGGACTAGGTATCCATGAGCAGTTCTTC. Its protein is CASSLRGLGIHEQFF.

CDR3 sequence: CASSLTGQGVSTDTQYF. The CDR3 DNA sequence: TGTGCCAGCAGCTTGACGGGACAGGGGGTGAGCACAGATACGCAGTATTTT. V usage is TRBV7-2 and J usage is TRBJ2-3; 11 nucleotides match TRBD1. Germline loops: CDR1 SGHTA, CDR2 FQGNSA. This CDR3 is built from 17 residues. V was pared by 3 bases and J by 0 bases, with 5 bases of the junction left unmatched.

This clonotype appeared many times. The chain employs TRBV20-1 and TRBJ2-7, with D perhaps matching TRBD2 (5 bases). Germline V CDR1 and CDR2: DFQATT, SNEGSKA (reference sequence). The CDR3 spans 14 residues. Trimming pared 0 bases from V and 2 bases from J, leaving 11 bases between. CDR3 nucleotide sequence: TGCAGTGCTAGAGATGGGAAGGGAGCCTACGAGCAGTACTTC. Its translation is CSARDGKGAYEQYF.

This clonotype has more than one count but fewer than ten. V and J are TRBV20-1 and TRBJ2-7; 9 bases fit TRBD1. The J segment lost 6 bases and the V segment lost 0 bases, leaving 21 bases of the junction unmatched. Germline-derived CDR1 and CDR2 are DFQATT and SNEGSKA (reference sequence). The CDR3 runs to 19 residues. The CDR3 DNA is TGCAGTGCTAGAGATGAGGGACAGGGATTGAACTTTCTTGCGGGCGAGCAGTACTTC. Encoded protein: CSARDEGQGLNFLAGEQYF.

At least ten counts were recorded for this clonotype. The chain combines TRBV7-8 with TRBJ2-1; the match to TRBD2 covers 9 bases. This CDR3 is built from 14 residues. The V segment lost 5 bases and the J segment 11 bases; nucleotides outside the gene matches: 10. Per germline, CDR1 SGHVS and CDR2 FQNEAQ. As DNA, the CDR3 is TGTGCCAGCAGCGCGGGACTAGCCTCGCCTCAGCAGTTCTTC. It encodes CASSAGLASPQQFF.

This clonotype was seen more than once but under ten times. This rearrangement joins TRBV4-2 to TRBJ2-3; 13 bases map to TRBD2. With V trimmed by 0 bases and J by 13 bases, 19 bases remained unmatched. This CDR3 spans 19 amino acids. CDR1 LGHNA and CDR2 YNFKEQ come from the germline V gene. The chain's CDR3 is CASSQDSGGLAGAPLPEYF. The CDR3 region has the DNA TGTGCCAGCAGCCAAGATTCTGGAGGACTAGCGGGGGCCCCACTACCCGAGTATTTT.

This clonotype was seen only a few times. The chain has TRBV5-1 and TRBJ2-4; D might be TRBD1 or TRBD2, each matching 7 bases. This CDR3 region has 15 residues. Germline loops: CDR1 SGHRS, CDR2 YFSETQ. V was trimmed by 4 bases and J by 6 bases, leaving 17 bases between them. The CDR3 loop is CASSSGTARGNIQYF. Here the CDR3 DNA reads TGCGCCAGCAGCAGCGGGACAGCCAGGGGAAACATTCAGTACTTC.

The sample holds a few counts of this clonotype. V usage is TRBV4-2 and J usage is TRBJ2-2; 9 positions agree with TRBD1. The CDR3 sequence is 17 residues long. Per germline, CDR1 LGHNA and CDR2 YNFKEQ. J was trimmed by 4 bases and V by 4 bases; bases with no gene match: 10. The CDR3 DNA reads TGTGCCAGCAGCCGGGGGTCGGGACAGGGAGGCACCGGGGAGCTGTTTTTT. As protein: CASSRGSGQGGTGELFF.

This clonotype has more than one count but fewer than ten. CDR3 in DNA: TGCGCCAGCAGCACCGGGACTAGCGGGATGAGGGAGCAGTACTTC. This gives the protein CASSTGTSGMREQYF. The rearrangement joins TRBV5-1 to TRBJ2-7; 13 positions agree with TRBD2. CDR3 size: 15 residues. After removal of 4 bases from V and 7 bases from J, the junction contained 8 bases not matched to a gene. Germline CDR1 SGHRS, CDR2 YFSETQ. The entire variable domain, with the rest obtained from reference TRBV5-1 and TRBJ2-7, is as follows: KAGVTQTPRYLIKTRGQQVTLSCSPISGHRSVSWYQQTPGQGLQFLFEYFSETQRNKGNFPGRFSGRQFSNSRSEMNVSTLELGDSALYLCASSTGTSGMREQYFGPGTRLTVT.

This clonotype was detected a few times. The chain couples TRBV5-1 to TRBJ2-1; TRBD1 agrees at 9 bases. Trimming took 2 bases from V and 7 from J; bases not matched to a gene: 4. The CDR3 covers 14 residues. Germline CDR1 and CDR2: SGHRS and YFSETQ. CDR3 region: CASSFGTGLNEQFF. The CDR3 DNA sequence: TGCGCCAGCAGCTTCGGGACAGGGTTGAATGAGCAGTTCTTC. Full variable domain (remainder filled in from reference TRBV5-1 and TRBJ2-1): KAGVTQTPRYLIKTRGQQVTLSCSPISGHRSVSWYQQTPGQGLQFLFEYFSETQRNKGNFPGRFSGRQFSNSRSEMNVSTLELGDSALYLCASSFGTGLNEQFFGPGTRLTVL.

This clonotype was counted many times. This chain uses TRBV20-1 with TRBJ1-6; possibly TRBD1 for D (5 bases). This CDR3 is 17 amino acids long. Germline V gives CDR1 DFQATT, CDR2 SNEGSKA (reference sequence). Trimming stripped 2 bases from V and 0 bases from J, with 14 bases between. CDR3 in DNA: TGCAGTGCTAGAAGCCTCCGACAGAGCTCCTATAATTCACCCCTCCACTTT. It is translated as CSARSLRQSSYNSPLHF.

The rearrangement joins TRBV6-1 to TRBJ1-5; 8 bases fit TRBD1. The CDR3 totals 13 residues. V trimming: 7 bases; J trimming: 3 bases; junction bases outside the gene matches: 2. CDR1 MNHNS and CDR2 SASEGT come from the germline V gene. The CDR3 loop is CASKTGDNQPQHF. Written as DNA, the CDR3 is TGTGCCAGCAAGACAGGGGACAATCAGCCCCAGCATTTT.